This TCR beta chain was sequenced during a study of blood T cell repertoires in COVID-19. V lost 7 bases and J 4 bases, leaving 17 bases between the germline ends. This CDR3 has 14 amino acids. In germline, CDR1 is SGHRS, CDR2 YFSETQ. Sequenced by immunoSEQ multiplex PCR; TCRdb stores in-frame clones only, minus some. The sample lists 70,000 or so clones, 65% to 90% occurring once. This TCR came from a woman aged 60-75 years with acute or convalescent COVID-19. This chain joins TRBV5-1 and TRBJ2-5; a possible D gene is TRBD2 (7 bases). The specimen was peripheral blood. The CDR3, as DNA: TGCGCCAGCGAGGGAGGGGGGGGACGAGAGACCCAGTACTTC. It codes for CASEGGGGRETQYF.